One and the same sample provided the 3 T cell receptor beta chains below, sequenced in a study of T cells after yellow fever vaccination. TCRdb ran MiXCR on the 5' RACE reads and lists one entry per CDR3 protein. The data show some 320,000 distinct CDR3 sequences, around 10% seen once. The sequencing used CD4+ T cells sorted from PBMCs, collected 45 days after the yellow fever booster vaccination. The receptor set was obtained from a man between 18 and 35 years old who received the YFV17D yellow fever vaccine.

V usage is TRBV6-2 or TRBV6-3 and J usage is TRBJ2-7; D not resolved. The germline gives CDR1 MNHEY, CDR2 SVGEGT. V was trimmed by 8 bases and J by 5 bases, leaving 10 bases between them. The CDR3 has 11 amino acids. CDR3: CASAPNDEQYV. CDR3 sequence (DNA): TGTGCCAGCGCTCCTAATGACGAGCAGTACGTC.

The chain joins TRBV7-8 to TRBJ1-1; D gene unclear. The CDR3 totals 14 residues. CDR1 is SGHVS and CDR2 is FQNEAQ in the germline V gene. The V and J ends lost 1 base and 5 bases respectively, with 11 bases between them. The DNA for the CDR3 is TGTGCCAGCAGCTTAGTCGGGAGTCCGACTGAAGCTTTCTTT. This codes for CASSLVGSPTEAFF.

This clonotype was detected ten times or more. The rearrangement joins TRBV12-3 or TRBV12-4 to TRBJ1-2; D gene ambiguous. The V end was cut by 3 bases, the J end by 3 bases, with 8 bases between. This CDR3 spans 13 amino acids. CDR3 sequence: CASSFTGHYGYTF. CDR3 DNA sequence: TGTGCCAGCAGTTTTACCGGGCACTATGGCTACACCTTC.